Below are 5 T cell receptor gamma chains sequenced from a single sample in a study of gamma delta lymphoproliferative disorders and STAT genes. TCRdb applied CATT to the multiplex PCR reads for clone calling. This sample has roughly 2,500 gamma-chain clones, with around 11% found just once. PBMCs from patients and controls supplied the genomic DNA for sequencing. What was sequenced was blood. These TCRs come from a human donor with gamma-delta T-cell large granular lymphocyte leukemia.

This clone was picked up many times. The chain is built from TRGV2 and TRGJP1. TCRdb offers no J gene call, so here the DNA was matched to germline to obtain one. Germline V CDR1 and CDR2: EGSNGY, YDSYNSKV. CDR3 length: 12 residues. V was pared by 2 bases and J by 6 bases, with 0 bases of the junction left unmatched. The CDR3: CATWDAGWFKIF. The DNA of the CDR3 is TGTGCCACCTGGGACGCTGGTTGGTTCAAGATATTT.

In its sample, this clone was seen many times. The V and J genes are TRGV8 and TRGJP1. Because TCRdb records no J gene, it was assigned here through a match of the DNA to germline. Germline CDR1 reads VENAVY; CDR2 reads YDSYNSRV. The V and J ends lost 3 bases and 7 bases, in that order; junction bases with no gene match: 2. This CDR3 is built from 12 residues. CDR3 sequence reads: CATWDRGWFKIF. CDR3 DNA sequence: TGTGCCACCTGGGATCGTGGTTGGTTCAAGATATTT.

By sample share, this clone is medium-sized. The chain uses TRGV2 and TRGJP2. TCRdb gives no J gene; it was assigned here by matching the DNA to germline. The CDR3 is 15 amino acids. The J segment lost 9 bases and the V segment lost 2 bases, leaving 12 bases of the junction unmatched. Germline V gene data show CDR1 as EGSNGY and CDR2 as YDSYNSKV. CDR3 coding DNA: TGTGCCACCTGGGACGACAGGGTTTGCTATTGGATCAAGACGTTT. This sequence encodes CATWDDRVCYWIKTF.

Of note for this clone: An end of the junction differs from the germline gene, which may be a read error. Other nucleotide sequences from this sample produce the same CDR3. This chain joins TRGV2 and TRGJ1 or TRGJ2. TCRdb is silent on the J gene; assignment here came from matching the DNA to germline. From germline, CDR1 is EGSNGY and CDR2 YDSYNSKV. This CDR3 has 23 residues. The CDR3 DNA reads TGTGCAACCTGGGACGGACGGACGAGGCGAGGCCAGAAAACGGACGCCAATTATTATAAGAAACTCTTT. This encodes CATWDGRTRRGQKTDANYYKKLF.

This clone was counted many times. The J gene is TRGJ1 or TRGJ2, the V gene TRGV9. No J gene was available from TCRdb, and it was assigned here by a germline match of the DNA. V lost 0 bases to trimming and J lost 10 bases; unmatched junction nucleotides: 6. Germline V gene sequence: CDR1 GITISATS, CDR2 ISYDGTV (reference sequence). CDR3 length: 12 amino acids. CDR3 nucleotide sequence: TGTGCCTTGTGGGAGGTGCGGCAAAAGAAACTCTTT. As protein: CALWEVRQKKLF.